Listed below are T cell receptor beta chains from one sample, sequenced in a study of T-cell reconstitution after alpha-beta-depleted transplantation in children. TCRdb re-derived calls from the PCR reads in MiXCR, one entry per CDR3 protein. The repertoire holds approximately 200,000 distinct CDR3 sequences, with 13% to 15% as singletons. Here the sequenced sample was PBMCs from the stem cell graft donor, taken from the stem cell graft. These TCRs come from a human donor who donated a stem cell graft to a child with acute lymphoblastic leukemia. CDR3s include the opening cysteine and the closing phenylalanine or tryptophan. The D gene is left open where the match is weak. Where a row states a size, it is once, few, many or the class of an expanded clone; other rows omit it.

TRBV3-1,-,-,TRBJ2-1,TGTGCCAGCAGCCAAGATCAGAGTTACAATGAGCAGTTCTTC,CASSQDQSYNEQFF
TRBV12-3/TRBV12-4,many,-,TRBJ1-1,TGTGCCAGCACCATAACAGGGTTTACTGAAGCTTTCTTT,CASTITGFTEAFF
TRBV11-2,many,TRBD2,TRBJ2-1,TGTGCCAGCAGCGTGACTAGCGGGAGCTCCTACAATGAGCAGTTCTTC,CASSVTSGSSYNEQFF
TRBV20-1,few,TRBD2,TRBJ2-5,TGCAGTGCGAAAAGTAGACTAGCGGGAGAATCAGAGACCCAGTACTTC,CSAKSRLAGESETQYF
TRBV5-1,many,-,TRBJ2-3,TGCGCCAGCAGCTTGAACCGGCCGACAGATACGCAGTATTTT,CASSLNRPTDTQYF
TRBV19,-,-,TRBJ2-2,TGTGCCAGTAGTAATAACCCCCTTGGGGCCGGGGAGCTGTTTTTT,CASSNNPLGAGELFF
TRBV29-1,many,TRBD1,TRBJ1-2,TGCAGCGCCGGGCGGGACAGCTATGGCTACACCTTC,CSAGRDSYGYTF
TRBV29-1,many,-,TRBJ2-7,TGCAGCGTTGAAGAAGATGGGCCAGGGGCGGACGAGCAGTACTTC,CSVEEDGPGADEQYF
TRBV7-9,-,-,TRBJ1-1,TGTGCCAGCAGCGAACAGGGTACCCGGATGAACACTGAAGCTTTCTTT,CASSEQGTRMNTEAFF
TRBV5-6,many,TRBD1,TRBJ1-1,TGTGCCAGCAGCTTGGGGGTGGACAGGGGGCTGGAAGCTTTCTTT,CASSLGVDRGLEAFF